Following are 8 T cell receptor beta chains from one sample sequenced in a study of early T cells in non-severe SARS-CoV-2 infection (dated by TCRdb to the early 2020s). Libraries were prepared through 5' RACE. Reads for this sample came from a NextSeq 500. TCRdb's own reprocessing of the public reads used fastp at Q25 and MiXCR and kept productive beta chains. Every CDR3 protein is listed once, alongside the most common genes and DNA of its rows. The sample profile shows about 60,000 distinct CDR3 sequences; 8% to 10% of them were found once. Approximately 9% of the sample is held by the ten biggest clonotypes. The sequencing input was whole blood. The receptors here all came from an adult who was a healthcare worker with PCR-confirmed SARS-CoV-2 infection or an uninfected control (not recorded which).

This clonotype was seen just once. A single base separates this from a much larger clone, so it may be a read error. The chain joins TRBV7-6 to TRBJ2-1, with D unclear. Germline V lookup: CDR1 SGHVS, CDR2 FNYEAQ. This CDR3 has 15 amino acids. CDR3 bases: TGTGCCAGCAGCTTAGAGGGCAGCTCCCACAATGAGCAGTTCTTC. Translating it yields CASSLEGSSHNEQFF.

This clonotype occurred many times. CDR3 sequence: CSVEGQGGGADTQYF. The CDR3 bases are TGCAGCGTTGAAGGACAGGGGGGTGGGGCAGATACGCAGTATTTT. The chain has TRBV29-1 and TRBJ2-3; 9 nucleotides align to TRBD1. Trimming cost V 1 base and J 4 bases; bases outside gene matches: 6. This CDR3 has 15 residues. Germline V gives CDR1 SQVTM, CDR2 ANQGSEA.

As for this clonotype: This may stem from a read error, because a much larger clone lies one nucleotide away. This chain connects TRBV5-1 to TRBJ1-1, with D tentatively TRBD1 (5 bases). Germline V CDR1 and CDR2: SGHRS, YFSETQ. The length of the CDR3 is 15 residues. The CDR3 sequence: CTSSSPGGSDTEAFF. The CDR3 DNA follows: TGCACCAGCAGCTCCCCTGGGGGAAGTGACACTGAAGCTTTCTTT.

This clonotype appeared many times. V is TRBV12-3 or TRBV12-4 and J is TRBJ2-3; D ambiguous. V was pared by 6 bases and J by 1 base, with 11 bases between. The CDR3 is 14 amino acids. This CDR3 reads CASSRTLRTDTQYF. The CDR3 region has the DNA TGTGCCAGCAGCCGCACTCTTCGCACAGATACGCAGTATTTT.

The sample holds a few counts of this clonotype. The genes are TRBV10-2 and TRBJ1-5, with a weak D call TRBD1 (6 bases). Germline V CDR1 and CDR2: WSHSY, SAAADI. The CDR3 is 15 residues long. With 6 bases removed from V and 0 bases from J, the gap between germline ends came to 12 bases. The CDR3 DNA follows: TGCGCCAGCAGCCGCACAGGGAATAGCAATCAGCCCCAGCATTTT. Protein product: CASSRTGNSNQPQHF.

The genes are TRBV27 and TRBJ2-1, with 13 positions matching TRBD2. Germline CDR1 is MNHEY and CDR2 is SMNVEV (reference sequence). The CDR3 contains 17 residues. V gave up 6 bases and J gave up 8 bases; unmatched junction bases: 13. In DNA form, the CDR3 reads TGTGCCAGCAGGCGGACTAGCGGGAGAATTCGGAGCCATGAGCAGTTCTTC. Its protein product is CASRRTSGRIRSHEQFF.

This clonotype was picked up many times. The chain recombines TRBV20-1 with TRBJ2-1; 10 nucleotides match TRBD2. The CDR3 is 17 residues long. The V segment lost 4 bases and the J segment 0 bases; nucleotides outside the gene matches: 9. Looked up from germline, CDR1 is DFQATT and CDR2 is SNEGSKA (reference sequence). For the CDR3, the DNA is TGCAGTGCTATGTTAGCGGGAGGAAGTTACTCCTACAATGAGCAGTTCTTC. It codes for CSAMLAGGSYSYNEQFF.

The chain links TRBV11-3 to TRBJ2-1; TRBD2 aligns across 12 bases. The CDR3 has 14 amino acids. In germline, CDR1 is SGHNT, CDR2 YENEEA. V was clipped by 6 bases and J by 6 bases; unmatched bases: 3. DNA for the CDR3: TGTGCCAGCAGGTTGACTAGCGGGAGCAATGAGCAGTTCTTC. Translating it yields CASRLTSGSNEQFF.